This T cell receptor beta chain was sequenced during a study of blood T cell repertoires in COVID-19 (dated by TCRdb to 2019 to 2021). Background for the entire study: Samples from collaborators originated in the United States, Italy and Spain and spanned both the acute and convalescent phases of COVID-19. Nearly every sample came with metadata listing a de-identified subject ID, COVID-19 status, age in years and sex. Deeply sampled blood TCRbeta repertoires from subjects exposed to, actively infected with, or recovered from COVID-19 were included in the dataset. Samples came from the ongoing ImmuneRACE study (first 160 participants) plus 1,254 subjects from 6 global collaborators. The prospective study material was composed of cDNA or gDNA derived from T cells, B-cell-depleted T cells, or PBMCs. Where available, HLA class I and class II types were taken from metadata supplied by the sample provider and were not determined by assay-based typing. The repertoires were made available in a free public database intended to serve as a resource for research on the immune response to SARS-CoV-2.

TCRbeta CDR3 regions were amplified from genomic DNA using the immunoSEQ Assay, a bias-controlled multiplex PCR. The authors processed their data as follows. The number of nucleated cells in each sample was estimated from the amplification of reference gene primers within the assay. To quantify the absolute abundance of each unique TCRbeta CDR3 rearrangement, sequence reads were collapsed and filtered. For each sample, productive Simpson clonality was calculated as the square root of Simpson's diversity index over productive rearrangements. This is the immuneACCESS table as TCRdb keeps it, with only in-frame sequences that have V and J called. A part of the clones is gone; compared with another copy, unresolved V genes explain less than half, and the rest is unexplained. V and J calls plus clone size are reproduced from that table; the DNA served to infer D and trimming. This sample comprises 35,000 to 50,000 clones, more than 75% of them detected only once. The top ten clonotypes cover under 15% of the sample.

Here is what the overall study found, with its caveats: How much clinical and demographic metadata was included differed by source and by participant, and the metadata was provided uncurated.

A note on this clone: Its binding antigen is unknown. The record has no base qualities; no much larger clone is one base away.

The collaborating institutions used their own protocols to collect whole blood in K2EDTA tubes. For TCRbeta analysis, collaborators shipped samples in one of three forms: frozen whole blood, isolated PBMCs, or DNA extracted from either of those sample types. Per the germline V gene, KGHDR is the CDR1 and SFDVKD is the CDR2. At the junction V is shortened by 6 bases and J by 6 bases, with 11 bases in between. Inclusive of the bounding cysteine and phenylalanine, the CDR3 is 13 residues long. The kept DNA is CDR3 alone, 39 bases in frame from the first base. The sequence was obtained from a woman between 65 and 79 years old in a cohort sampled during active COVID-19. This receptor chain uses TRBV24-1 and TRBJ1-5, with the D gene call left open. Sample: peripheral blood. The DNA sequence reads TGTGCCACCAGTCGGGGATTCGGTCAGCCCCAGCATTTT. It encodes CATSRGFGQPQHF.